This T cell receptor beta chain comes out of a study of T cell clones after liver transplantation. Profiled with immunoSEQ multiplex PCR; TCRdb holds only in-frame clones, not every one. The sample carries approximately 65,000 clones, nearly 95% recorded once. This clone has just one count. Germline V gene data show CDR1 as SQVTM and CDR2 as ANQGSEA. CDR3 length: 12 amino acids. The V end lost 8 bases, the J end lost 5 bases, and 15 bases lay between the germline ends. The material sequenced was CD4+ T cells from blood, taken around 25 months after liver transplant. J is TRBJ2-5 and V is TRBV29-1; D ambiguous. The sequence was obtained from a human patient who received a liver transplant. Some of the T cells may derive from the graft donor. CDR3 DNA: TGCAGCCTGTATGGGGTTGGGGAGACCCAGTACTTC. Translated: CSLYGVGETQYF.